Following are 26 T cell receptor beta chains from one sample sequenced in a study of breast tumors, draining lymph nodes, adjacent tissues. Axillary draining lymph nodes of breast cancer patients supplied the node samples. TCRdb itself ran the multiplex PCR reads through MiXCR, one entry per CDR3 protein. The profile shows about 180,000 distinct CDR3 sequences, 33% of them singletons. Sequenced: axillary lymph node tissue. The receptors were sampled from a female donor with breast cancer. Some clones in this sample may be carry-over from other donors' samples.

The V call is TRBV5-6, the J call TRBJ1-2, with TRBD1 as a possible D gene (6 bases). The CDR3 extends over 15 amino acids. Germline V gives CDR1 SGHDT, CDR2 YYEEEE. Trimming shortened V by 4 bases and J by 2 bases, and 15 bases separated the two germline ends. Written as DNA, the CDR3 is TGTGCCAGCAGCCCGAGGGGGAGGGCAAACTATGGCTACACCTTC. Amino acids: CASSPRGRANYGYTF.

Details on this clonotype: Possible read error: a much larger clone is one base away. The chain uses TRBV6-5 and TRBJ2-3; TRBD2 is a possible D gene (5 bases). CDR3 length: 12 amino acids. Germline V gene data show CDR1 as MNHEY and CDR2 as SVGAGI. Trimming cost V 5 bases and J 8 bases, with 11 bases left between them. In DNA form, the CDR3 reads TGTGCCAGCAGTCATCGAGGAGGTACGCAGTATTTT. Encoded protein: CASSHRGGTQYF.

This clonotype was found many times. The V and J genes are TRBV9 and TRBJ2-3; D unclear. Germline V lookup: CDR1 SGDLS, CDR2 YYNGEE. The CDR3 covers 14 residues. Trimming removed 1 base from V and 6 bases from J, with 12 bases in between. As DNA, the CDR3 is TGTGCCAGCAGCGTACGAGACCCACCGGATACGCAGTATTTT. The encoded protein is CASSVRDPPDTQYF.

The sample holds many counts of this clonotype. The rearrangement links TRBV5-1 to TRBJ2-6, with 10 bases identical to TRBD1. V shed 3 bases and J 0 bases; nucleotides not matched to a gene: 6. From germline, CDR1 is SGHRS and CDR2 YFSETQ. CDR3 length: 18 amino acids. The CDR3: CASSSGTGARSGANVLTF. CDR3 DNA sequence: TGCGCCAGCAGCTCCGGGACAGGGGCCCGCTCTGGGGCCAACGTCCTGACTTTC.

This clonotype was seen many times. The rearrangement joins TRBV20-1 to TRBJ1-5, with TRBD1 as a possible D gene (6 bases). V lost 4 bases and J 5 bases, leaving 18 bases between the germline ends. Germline assignment: CDR1 DFQATT and CDR2 SNEGSKA (reference sequence). The CDR3 loop spans 15 amino acids. CDR3: CSANPPGGHDQPQHF. The CDR3 nucleotides are TGCAGTGCTAACCCTCCCGGGGGGCACGATCAGCCCCAGCATTTT.

Remarks on this clonotype: This may come from a read error, since a much larger clone is one base off. This sequence joins TRBV2 and TRBJ2-4; 8 positions agree with TRBD2. This CDR3 spans 13 amino acids. V was clipped by 10 bases and J by 8 bases; unmatched bases: 10. The V gene's germline CDR1 is SNHLY and CDR2 FYNNEI. CDR3 in DNA: TGTGCCACCGTGCGAGCGGGGGAAGACATTCAGTACTTC. Its protein is CATVRAGEDIQYF.

This clonotype appeared many times. J is TRBJ1-2 and V is TRBV4-1, with D uncertain. Germline V gene data show CDR1 as MGHRA and CDR2 as YSYEKL. This CDR3 has 14 residues. V was clipped by 0 bases and J by 0 bases, with 5 bases between them. The CDR3 loop is CASSQEAANYGYTF. The CDR3 region has the DNA TGCGCCAGCAGCCAAGAGGCGGCTAACTATGGCTACACCTTC.

The genes are TRBV28 and TRBJ1-5; 8 bases fit TRBD1. Looked up from germline, CDR1 is MDHEN and CDR2 is SYDVKM. J gave up 7 bases and V 1 base, and 3 bases lay outside the gene matches. This CDR3 comprises 14 residues. The DNA for the CDR3 is TGTGCCAGCAGTTTATTTTCAGGGGGCCAGCCCCAGCATTTT. Its protein is CASSLFSGGQPQHF.

With respect to this clonotype: This likely comes from a read error, as the CDR3 has no conserved phenylalanine or tryptophan at its end. Because the CDR3's place on the DNA is in doubt, the DNA is left out and the CDR3 is given as listed by TCRdb. The gene calls are TRBV7-2 and TRBJ1-3; TRBD1, the D gene given by the table, was not confirmed from the DNA. Termini included, the CDR3 measures 14 amino acids. CDR1 and CDR2 from the germline V gene are SGHTA and FQGNSA. The CDR3 region is CASSLRTAGNTICY.

This clonotype was observed a handful of times. This may be a read error: a much more frequent sequence differs by one nucleotide. The chain employs TRBV5-1 and TRBJ2-1; 11 bases agree with TRBD2. J was trimmed by 7 bases and V by 5 bases; bases with no gene match: 5. CDR1 and CDR2 (germline): SGHRS, YFSETQ. The CDR3 totals 14 residues. In DNA form, the CDR3 reads TGCGCCAGCAGAAGGCTAGCGGGAGGAAATGAGCAGTTCTTC. This encodes CASRRLAGGNEQFF. Based on the CDR3 plus reference TRBV5-1 and TRBJ2-1, the full variable domain is KAGVTQTPRYLIKTRGQQVTLSCSPISGHRSVSWYQQTPGQGLQFLFEYFSETQRNKGNFPGRFSGRQFSNSRSEMNVSTLELGDSALYLCASRRLAGGNEQFFGPGTRLTVL.

This clonotype has at least ten counts. V and J are TRBV28 and TRBJ2-7; no reliable D call. The CDR3 is 14 residues long. Per germline, CDR1 MDHEN and CDR2 SYDVKM. V shed 7 bases and J shed 4 bases, with 17 bases lying between them. In DNA, the CDR3 is TGTGCCAGCAAACCAACCCGGGTCTTTTACGAGCAGTACTTC. It codes for CASKPTRVFYEQYF.

This clonotype came up many times. The chain carries TRBV10-1 and TRBJ1-5; 11 bases line up with TRBD1. The CDR3 totals 18 residues. Per the germline V gene, CDR1 is WNHNN and CDR2 is SYGVQD (reference sequence). V lost 7 bases, J lost 2 bases, and 13 bases stayed unmatched. The CDR3 here is CASTRMDRGHRGNQPQHF. In DNA, the CDR3 is TGCGCCAGCACCCGAATGGACAGGGGGCATCGTGGCAATCAGCCCCAGCATTTT.

The J gene is TRBJ1-2, the V gene TRBV9; 8 bases are shared with TRBD1. In germline, CDR1 is SGDLS, CDR2 YYNGEE. This CDR3 is built from 12 residues. In nucleotides, the CDR3 is TGTGCTAGACATACAGGGACAGGTGGCTACACCTTC. Protein: CARHTGTGGYTF.

This clonotype was seen only a few times. The J gene is TRBJ2-7, the V gene TRBV20-1; TRBD1 might be the D (5 bases). Deletions cut 1 base from V and 2 bases from J, with 9 bases between. Germline-derived CDR1 and CDR2 are DFQATT and SNEGSKA (reference sequence). The CDR3 runs 13 residues. CDR3 sequence: CSARGQNPYEQYF. The DNA of the CDR3 is TGCAGTGCTAGAGGACAGAACCCCTACGAGCAGTACTTC.

This clonotype occurred many times. V and J are TRBV4-2 and TRBJ2-7; D possibly corresponds to TRBD2 (6 bases). V was trimmed by 1 base and J by 2 bases, leaving 12 bases between them. Germline V CDR1 and CDR2: LGHNA, YNFKEQ. CDR3 length: 15 residues. The CDR3 nucleotides read TGTGCCAGCAGCCAAGCCGGGGGAACGGCCTACGAGCAGTACTTC. This codes for CASSQAGGTAYEQYF.

This clonotype was counted many times. This chain links TRBV3-1 with TRBJ2-5, with unresolved D. Trimming stripped 3 bases from V and 5 bases from J, with 10 bases between. Germline V CDR1 and CDR2: LGHDT, YNNKEL (reference sequence). This CDR3 comprises 13 residues. In DNA form, the CDR3 reads TGTGCCAGCAGCCAGCCCCCCCGGGAGACCCAGTACTTC. Amino acid sequence: CASSQPPRETQYF.

For this clonotype: This clone may be a read error of a much larger clone one base away. CDR3 in DNA: TGTGCCAGCAGGCAAGGTTCCTGCGAGCAGTACTTC. It is translated as CASRQGSCEQYF. The rearrangement links TRBV6-2 or TRBV6-3 to TRBJ2-7; unclear D gene. Germline V CDR1 and CDR2: MNHEY, SVGEGT. CDR3 length: 12 amino acids.

This clonotype showed up many times. The chain couples TRBV4-1 to TRBJ2-7; D perhaps matches TRBD2 (6 bases). This CDR3 comprises 13 residues. The germline V and J ends were trimmed by 0 bases and 7 bases, with 10 bases remaining between them. The germline gives CDR1 MGHRA, CDR2 YSYEKL. The CDR3 region has the DNA TGCGCCAGCAGCCAAGAGGGGAGGCCGGAGCAGTACTTC. As protein: CASSQEGRPEQYF.

This clonotype was recorded a few times. Sequence at one end of the junction differs from germline and may be a read error. V gene TRBV7-9 combines with J gene TRBJ1-2; a weak D match, TRBD1 (5 bases). The CDR3 has 15 residues. CDR1 SEHNR and CDR2 FQNEAQ come from the germline V gene (reference sequence). The CDR3 loop is CASSSGTFLNYGYPF. CDR3 bases: TGTGCCAGCAGCTCAGGGACCTTTTTGAACTATGGCTACCCCTTC.

This clonotype was observed many times. The rearrangement links TRBV9 to TRBJ2-7; weak D call: TRBD1 (6 bases). Trimming pared 0 bases from V and 6 bases from J, leaving 10 bases between. Germline CDR1 reads SGDLS; CDR2 reads YYNGEE. This CDR3 is built from 13 residues. CDR3 residues: CASSVGGRREQYF. The CDR3 nucleotides are TGTGCCAGCAGCGTAGGGGGGCGTCGCGAGCAGTACTTC.

In this sample, this clonotype turned up many times. V is TRBV6-5 and J is TRBJ2-5, with TRBD2 matching 11 bases. CDR3 length: 16 amino acids. After removal of 6 bases from V and 4 bases from J, the junction contained 10 bases not matched to a gene. Per the germline V gene, CDR1 is MNHEY and CDR2 is SVGAGI. CDR3 sequence (DNA): TGTGCCAGCAGCCCCGGTAGCGGGGGGGCCCGAGAGACCCAGTACTTC. This translates into CASSPGSGGARETQYF.

This clonotype was seen a few times. This may come from a read error, since a much larger clone is one base off. This chain joins TRBV7-2 and TRBJ2-7, with 11 positions matching TRBD2. V gave up 3 bases and J gave up 6 bases; unmatched junction bases: 4. This CDR3 is 14 amino acids long. Germline V gives CDR1 SGHTA, CDR2 FQGNSA. DNA for the CDR3: TGTGCCAGCAGCTTTACTAGCGGGAGCTGCGAGCAGTACTTC. It is translated as CASSFTSGSCEQYF.

This clonotype was observed many times. CDR3: CASSLLGLQDTQYF. The CDR3 coding sequence is TGTGCCAGCAGCTTACTCGGACTGCAAGATACGCAGTATTTT. The J gene is TRBJ2-3, the V gene TRBV13; weak D call: TRBD2 (5 bases). Trimming took off 2 bases at V and 5 bases at J, with 11 bases between the two ends. CDR1 is PRHDT, CDR2 FYEKMQ, per germline (reference sequence). The CDR3 sequence is 14 residues long.

To note about this clonotype: A much larger clone differs by one base, so this may be a read error. The V call is TRBV20-1, the J call TRBJ2-7; D not resolved. Germline V gene lookup returns CDR1 DFQATT and CDR2 SNEGSKA (reference sequence). CDR3 length: 11 amino acids. CDR3 in DNA: TGCGGTGCTAGAGATTGGCCCGAGCAGTCCTTC. It codes for CGARDWPEQSF.

This clonotype has ten or more counts. This chain joins TRBV5-1 and TRBJ2-5, with D perhaps matching TRBD2 (6 bases). The V end was cut by 7 bases, the J end by 2 bases, with 9 bases between. Germline V CDR1 and CDR2: SGHRS, YFSETQ. The length of the CDR3 is 12 residues. The CDR3 nucleotides are TGCGCCAGCGGGACTGAACAAGAGACCCAGTACTTC. It specifies CASGTEQETQYF.

This clonotype was seen a few times. The V gene is TRBV7-2, the J gene TRBJ2-4; TRBD1 aligns across 10 bases. The CDR3 runs 13 residues. The junction had 5 bases not matched to a gene; V was cut back by 5 bases and J by 10 bases. CDR1 is SGHTA, CDR2 FQGNSA, per germline. The CDR3 nucleotides are TGTGCCAGCAGCCCCCGGGACAGGGGAATTCAGTACTTC. It is translated as CASSPRDRGIQYF. The entire variable domain, with the rest obtained from reference TRBV7-2 and TRBJ2-4, is as follows: GAGVSQSPSNKVTEKGKDVELRCDPISGHTALYWYRQSLGQGLEFLIYFQGNSAPDKSGLPSDRFSAERTGGSVSTLTIQRTQQEDSAVYLCASSPRDRGIQYFGAGTRLSVL.